The text below deals with one TCR beta chain. This specimen comes from a study of CD8 T cells in Susac syndrome. Study as a whole: Patients with Susac syndrome were therapy-naive, treated with corticosteroids, or treated with intravenous immunoglobulin alone when blood was collected.

Sequencing of TCR beta was carried out in blood CD8+ and CD4+ T cells. Bulk CD8+ and CD4+ cells came from magnetic negative isolation; CD8+ TEMRA by FACS. Roughly 0.45 to 1 ug RNA was reverse transcribed with random hexamers. By means of immunoSEQ multiplex PCR, TCR beta CDR3 spanning 54 Vbeta and 13 Jbeta underwent amplification. TCRdb analysed the immunoSEQ multiplex PCR reads with MiXCR anew, one entry per CDR3 protein. The sample lists 150,000 to 200,000 distinct CDR3 sequences; around 90% were seen once. V was trimmed by 3 bases and J by 4 bases, leaving 3 bases between them. From germline, CDR1 is MDHEN and CDR2 SYDVKM. This CDR3 region has 11 residues.

The TCR comes from a human donor with Susac syndrome. V and J are TRBV28 and TRBJ1-1; D is ambiguous. Sequencing used CD4+ T cells from PBMCs. CDR3 in amino acids: CASSFSTEAFF. For the CDR3, the DNA is TGTGCCAGCAGTTTTAGCACTGAAGCTTTCTTT.